This TCR beta chain was documented in a study of beta chain features in type 1 diabetes (dated by TCRdb to about 2018). Describing the broader study: Mean age, gender distribution, total cell number and subset yield did not differ between patients and healthy donors. A total of 107,917,701 sorted cells were examined across all samples, and RNA yield correlated strongly with the number of cells per subset. In the study, recently diagnosed type 1 diabetes patients and matched healthy donors were compared on the TCRB repertoires of their sorted circulating CD4+ T cell subsets. Whereas all 28 donors provided naive and central memory subsets, regulatory and stem cell-like memory subsets were isolated from just 8 patients and about eight healthy donors.

Here is what the overall study found, with its caveats: Because the HLA sub-analyses included only small numbers of individuals, any influence of HLA type on TCRB rearrangement was left unresolved. A moderate but significant shortening of TCRB CDR3 length was observed in type 1 diabetes patients in all four CD4+ subsets. At VDJ recombination sites, type 1 diabetes patients had fewer insertions and more deleted nucleotides, which implies abnormalities in thymic rearrangement. PCR might favor shorter templates, but patient and control samples were amplified and corrected together, so any skew would affect both groups equally. Because cDNA was sequenced instead of genomic DNA, activated cells with high expression could be over-represented, although the groups did not differ in activation or CD3 levels. Naive, central memory and regulatory TCRB repertoires appeared more similar among patients than among healthy donors.

From each donor, a single peripheral blood sample of 100 to 150 mL on average was drawn into heparinised tubes. A BD FACSAria II was used to sort naive, central memory, regulatory and stem cell-like memory CD4+ T cells with a panel that included CD45RO, CCR7, CD25, CD127, CD95 and CD27. All sorted populations exceeded 95% purity. PBMCs were isolated immediately by Lymphoprep density gradient centrifugation and stained directly without culture. To minimize batch effects, samples were stained and sorted in pairs, one healthy donor with one patient per experiment. V trim: 8 bases; J trim: 0 bases; unmatched bases: 5. The germline V gene provides CDR1 SNHLY and CDR2 FYNNEI. The CDR3 sequence holds 14 residues, the cysteine and phenylalanine included. Left in the record is the CDR3 DNA by itself, 42 bases read in frame from the first base. The entire amount of isolated RNA was reverse transcribed using the High Capacity cDNA Reverse Transcription Kit, so the sequenced TCRB transcripts were expressed ones. Deep immunoSEQ sequencing was applied to naive, central memory and regulatory T cell samples, giving an average of roughly 3.6 million total reads per sample. Sorted cells were lysed in RLT buffer, and RNA was extracted using DNase-treated RNeasy Micro or Mini kits according to cell number. Each cell subset was processed on its own to prevent cross-contamination, while patient and healthy donor samples were processed together. TCRB sequences were amplified from cDNA with the immunoSEQ multiplex PCR, producing 87-bp fragments spanning the CDR3 region. The amplicons were sequenced using the Illumina HiSeq platform. The study's processing was this. PCR bias was computationally corrected using synthetic template baselines, reads within Hamming distance 2 were collapsed, and singletons that could not be merged were discarded. Reads were aligned against IMGT so that V, D and J genes, CDR3 length and insertions or deletions at six rearrangement sites could be assigned. Within each subset, clonotype counts were normalized to sorted cell number, after which true diversity and Gini coefficients were computed with the tcR R package. The overlap coefficient, calculated on TCRB nucleotide sequences, was used to quantify repertoire sharing. TCRdb retrieved this table from immuneACCESS and kept in-frame rearrangements only. Not all clones are present; in checked studies, unresolved V genes account for under half, and no reason is known for the remainder. V and J calls and clone size are given by that table; D and trimming were obtained from the DNA. This sample has around 180,000 clones in its table, and about 13% of those were observed once. Jointly, the top ten make up about 0.66% of the sample.

Only a few counts were recorded for this clone. It has no known antigen specificity. No base quality values were provided; no much bigger clone lies one nucleotide off. The receptor comes from a young woman in good health. The chain joins TRBV2 to TRBJ2-3, with 7 bases matching TRBD2. The sequenced sample was central memory CD4+ T cells from blood. The nucleotides read TGTGCCAGCCGCCGGGGAGGGAGCACAGATACGCAGTATTTT. It specifies CASRRGGSTDTQYF. With the portions outside the CDR3 filled from the reference TRBV2 and TRBJ2-3 genes, the complete variable region becomes EPEVTQTPSHQVTQMGQEVILRCVPISNHLYFYWYRQILGQKVEFLVSFYNNEISEKSEIFDDQFSVERPDGSNFTLKIRSTKLEDSAMYFCASRRGGSTDTQYFGPGTRLTVL.